This is a list of T cell receptor beta chains from one sample in a study of neoadjuvant nivolumab and ipilimumab in lung cancer. TCRdb keeps only in-frame clones here, not all; method: immunoSEQ multiplex PCR. The data show about 25,000 clones, approximately 78% seen once. Sample: tumor tissue, taken after neoadjuvant nivolumab, alone or with ipilimumab, at or shortly before surgery. These receptors originate from an adult with non-small cell lung cancer. Both conserved end residues are trimmed from each CDR3. The order of the fields is V gene, J gene, clone size, CDR3 protein. Clone size is given for some rows only: seen once, a few or many times, or a class if the clone is expanded.

V: TRBV2; J: TRBJ2-2; size: .; CDR3: ASSGGTGWNTGELF
V: TRBV5-1; J: TRBJ2-3; size: .; CDR3: ASSLGQGSPSTDTQY
V: TRBV10-1; J: TRBJ2-3; size: few; CDR3: ASSESILDTQY
V: TRBV5-1; J: TRBJ2-1; size: .; CDR3: ASSTTSGSPLGYNEQF
V: TRBV5-1; J: TRBJ2-2; size: .; CDR3: ASSLEPLPGELF
V: TRBV30; J: TRBJ1-4; size: .; CDR3: AWSVYRVPEKLF
V: TRBV19; J: TRBJ2-1; size: .; CDR3: ASMSSVYYNEQF
V: TRBV27; J: TRBJ2-2; size: .; CDR3: AATNPNTGELF
V: TRBV6-1; J: TRBJ1-2; size: .; CDR3: ASRDRGDYGYT
V: TRBV11-3; J: TRBJ2-7; size: .; CDR3: ASSSQGIGSYEQY
V: TRBV5-4; J: TRBJ2-5; size: .; CDR3: ASSLGGSGETQY
V: TRBV6-5; J: TRBJ1-1; size: .; CDR3: ASSLRGLNTEAF
V: TRBV5-1; J: TRBJ2-7; size: .; CDR3: ASNPFAGDYEQY
V: TRBV7-6; J: TRBJ2-1; size: few; CDR3: ASSLAGTDRMVQF
V: TRBV11-2; J: TRBJ2-7; size: few; CDR3: ASSLGDFDYEQY
V: TRBV30; J: TRBJ2-2; size: .; CDR3: AGWDKLAGELF
V: TRBV4-2; J: TRBJ2-1; size: .; CDR3: ASSHGTSGRAGNEQF
V: TRBV7-9; J: TRBJ2-6; size: once; CDR3: ASSVLVSGANVLT
V: TRBV6-1; J: TRBJ2-7; size: .; CDR3: ASTRFGGSSDEQY
V: TRBV7-2; J: TRBJ2-7; size: .; CDR3: ASSSSQDYRY
V: TRBV5-1; J: TRBJ2-5; size: .; CDR3: ASSLGGGPRETQY
V: TRBV10-1; J: TRBJ2-3; size: medium-sized; CDR3: ASSPGQRLADTQY
V: TRBV6-6; J: TRBJ1-2; size: .; CDR3: ASSSGANYGYT
V: TRBV7-2; J: TRBJ1-2; size: .; CDR3: ASSLALKGIGGYT
V: TRBV7-9; J: TRBJ1-2; size: once; CDR3: ASSLHEGYT
V: TRBV7-9; J: TRBJ2-7; size: .; CDR3: ASKTGTSGTYEQY
V: TRBV4-2; J: TRBJ1-5; size: .; CDR3: ASSQDPTGINQPQH
V: TRBV2; J: TRBJ2-7; size: .; CDR3: ASSESHEQY
V: TRBV11-3; J: TRBJ2-1; size: .; CDR3: ASRGLEFNEQF
V: TRBV29-1; J: TRBJ1-1; size: .; CDR3: SVAKGGNTEAF
V: TRBV15; J: TRBJ2-1; size: .; CDR3: ATSIVRGLNSYNEQF
V: TRBV11-3; J: TRBJ2-5; size: .; CDR3: ASSLDRETQY
V: TRBV2; J: TRBJ2-3; size: .; CDR3: ASSEAEAQY
V: TRBV18; J: TRBJ1-1; size: .; CDR3: ASSRNDRMNTEAF
V: TRBV20-1; J: TRBJ2-5; size: medium-sized; CDR3: SAGQGETQY
V: TRBV14; J: TRBJ1-1; size: .; CDR3: ASSQGGQGRRLNTEAF
V: TRBV29-1; J: TRBJ2-1; size: .; CDR3: SRPVGAGNEQF
V: TRBV12-5; J: TRBJ2-1; size: once; CDR3: ASGIRTGISYNEQF
V: TRBV5-1; J: TRBJ2-1; size: .; CDR3: ASSLNGWVGDEQF
V: TRBV7-2; J: TRBJ2-7; size: .; CDR3: ASSLEGTSGGYEQY
V: TRBV18; J: TRBJ2-7; size: .; CDR3: ASSPGTSVSEQY
V: TRBV11-3; J: TRBJ2-2; size: .; CDR3: ASSPRQGLNTGELF
V: TRBV6-5; J: TRBJ2-7; size: .; CDR3: ASSSSGTSYEQY
V: TRBV30; J: TRBJ2-5; size: .; CDR3: AWSTGLETQY
V: TRBV28; J: TRBJ2-7; size: .; CDR3: ASSLPGQIYEQY
V: TRBV6-5; J: TRBJ1-2; size: once; CDR3: ASSRGQGIHGYT
V: TRBV11-3; J: TRBJ1-1; size: .; CDR3: ASSLGPGSTEAF
V: TRBV29-1; J: TRBJ2-5; size: .; CDR3: SKGLAGGPETQY
V: TRBV5-4; J: TRBJ1-2; size: .; CDR3: ASSLTGYGYT
V: TRBV18; J: TRBJ2-1; size: .; CDR3: ASSLVATYNEQF
V: TRBV12-5; J: TRBJ1-5; size: .; CDR3: ASGFGQGGNQPQH
V: TRBV6-5; J: TRBJ1-5; size: few; CDR3: ASSPEIFNQPQH
V: TRBV11-3; J: TRBJ1-2; size: .; CDR3: ASSPEYAGGYGYT
V: TRBV29-1; J: TRBJ2-3; size: few; CDR3: SGKQDPSTDTQY
V: TRBV7-9; J: TRBJ2-1; size: .; CDR3: ASSLGGTGRQQF
V: TRBV5-6; J: TRBJ1-1; size: .; CDR3: ASSLAGGAGTEAF
V: TRBV4-2; J: TRBJ1-4; size: .; CDR3: ASSQDPDSANEKLF
V: TRBV29-1; J: TRBJ1-1; size: .; CDR3: SVARTGGTEAF